What follows are 29 T cell receptor beta chains derived from one specimen sequenced in a study of PD-1 blockade in classical Hodgkin lymphoma. TCRdb's copy holds only in-frame clones and misses some; the assay was immunoSEQ multiplex PCR. The repertoire holds 75,000 to 100,000 clones, about 92% seen once, with roughly 2.1% in the top ten. The sample's time point: cycle 4 day 1 (C4D1), after 5 to 7 weeks of nivolumab. Each patient relapsed following autologous stem cell transplantation, and prior brentuximab vedotin exposure differed. The sample was peripheral blood mononuclear cells (PBMCs), taken before the fourth cycle of nivolumab. These receptors came from a human donor with classical Hodgkin lymphoma.

J is TRBJ1-2 and V is TRBV6-6, with 9 bases lining up with TRBD1. The trim removed 6 bases at V and 2 bases at J, leaving 7 bases unmatched. The germline V gene has CDR1 MNHNY and CDR2 SVGAGI (reference sequence). The CDR3 has 15 residues. As DNA, the CDR3 is TGTGCCAGCAGCCCTGCGGGACAGGGAAACTATGGCTACACCTTC. It yields the protein CASSPAGQGNYGYTF.

V gene TRBV30 combines with J gene TRBJ2-1; 9 bases align to TRBD1. The CDR3 has 14 amino acids. V shed 8 bases, J shed 5 bases, and the junction held 10 bases outside the gene matches. Germline CDR1 reads GTSNPN; CDR2 reads SVGIG (reference sequence). CDR3 in DNA: TGTGCCGGGACCCCGGGACAGGGCAACAATGAGCAGTTCTTC. Translating it yields CAGTPGQGNNEQFF.

The V and J genes are TRBV27 and TRBJ2-7, with TRBD2 matching 10 bases. Trimming removed 5 bases from V and 2 bases from J; junction bases left unmatched: 6. Per germline, CDR1 MNHEY and CDR2 SMNVEV (reference sequence). The CDR3 contains 15 residues. The CDR3 nucleotides are TGTGCCAGCAGTCCCACTAGCGGGATAGCCTACGAGCAGTACTTC. Protein sequence: CASSPTSGIAYEQYF.

The chain combines TRBV6-5 with TRBJ2-7; the D gene is possibly TRBD2 (6 bases). The germline V gene encodes CDR1 MNHEY and CDR2 SVGAGI. The CDR3 contains 15 residues. The ends were cut back, 5 bases at V and 7 bases at J, with 21 bases in the middle. The CDR3 loop reads CASSPLLGTGVEQYF. For the CDR3, the DNA is TGTGCCAGCAGTCCCTTGTTGGGTACGGGAGTGGAGCAGTACTTC.

The chain carries TRBV10-1 and TRBJ2-4; D call uncertain. This CDR3 contains 13 residues. The ends were cut back, 0 bases at V and 4 bases at J, with 4 bases in the middle. Germline CDR1 and CDR2: WNHNN and SYGVQD (reference sequence). The CDR3 DNA is TGCGCCAGCAGTGAGTCGGTAAAAAACATTCAGTACTTC. Amino acids: CASSESVKNIQYF.

The rearrangement joins TRBV30 to TRBJ2-5; TRBD1 aligns across 9 bases. Trimming cost V 4 bases and J 4 bases; bases outside gene matches: 4. The CDR3 is 13 residues long. The germline gives CDR1 GTSNPN, CDR2 SVGIG (reference sequence). CDR3 residues: CAWTGQGGETQYF. The CDR3 bases are TGTGCCTGGACGGGACAGGGAGGAGAGACCCAGTACTTC.

This chain uses TRBV4-2 with TRBJ1-2; D is ambiguous. This CDR3 region has 11 residues. V shed 1 base and J shed 6 bases, with 3 bases lying between them. Germline-derived CDR1 and CDR2 are LGHNA and YNFKEQ. CDR3 bases: TGTGCCAGCAGCCAAGTACATGGCTACACCTTC. Its translation: CASSQVHGYTF.

DNA for the CDR3: TGCAGCGTTACGACAGGGGGGAGAGAAAAACTGTTTTTT. This codes for CSVTTGGREKLFF. The rearrangement links TRBV29-1 to TRBJ1-4, with 9 positions matching TRBD1. This CDR3 spans 13 amino acids. V shed 5 bases, J shed 8 bases, and the junction held 6 bases outside the gene matches. Germline V gene sequence: CDR1 SQVTM, CDR2 ANQGSEA.

This chain links TRBV6-1 with TRBJ1-2; D remains unclear. This CDR3 contains 13 residues. Germline lookup yields CDR1 MNHNS and CDR2 SASEGT. The V and J ends lost 7 bases and 0 bases respectively, with 9 bases between them. The CDR3 loop is CASTPAPNYGYTF. The CDR3 DNA follows: TGTGCCAGCACCCCGGCCCCTAACTATGGCTACACCTTC.

CDR3 DNA sequence: TGTGCCAGCAGCTTAGATAGGGGACTGGAGACCCAGTACTTC. Translating it yields CASSLDRGLETQYF. The rearrangement links TRBV11-2 to TRBJ2-5; a weak D match, TRBD2 (6 bases). Germline V gene data show CDR1 as SGHAT and CDR2 as FQNNGV. V lost 0 bases to trimming and J lost 5 bases, with 10 bases between them. CDR3 size: 14 residues.

The chain combines TRBV5-1 with TRBJ2-5; 7 positions agree with TRBD1. The germline V gene has CDR1 SGHRS and CDR2 YFSETQ. CDR3 length: 15 amino acids. Unmatched junction bases numbered 9, after V lost 2 bases and J lost 5 bases. The CDR3 sequence: CASSFNRGRGETQYF. CDR3 in DNA: TGCGCCAGCAGCTTCAACAGGGGTCGAGGGGAGACCCAGTACTTC.

The chain couples TRBV7-9 to TRBJ2-5, with a tentative D call TRBD2 (5 bases). CDR1 is SEHNR, CDR2 FQNEAQ, per germline (reference sequence). The length of the CDR3 is 15 residues. With 2 bases removed from V and 3 bases from J, the gap between germline ends came to 13 bases. In DNA, the CDR3 is TGTGCCAGCAGCTTATCAACGGGGTGGGAAGAGACCCAGTACTTC. This codes for CASSLSTGWEETQYF.

The chain combines TRBV30 with TRBJ2-5; D remains unclear. The germline V gene has CDR1 GTSNPN and CDR2 SVGIG (reference sequence). The CDR3 is 12 residues long. The germline V and J ends were trimmed by 2 bases and 0 bases, with 4 bases remaining between them. The CDR3 is CAWSTYQETQYF. DNA of the CDR3: TGTGCCTGGAGTACATACCAAGAGACCCAGTACTTC.

V is TRBV25-1 and J is TRBJ1-5; D perhaps matches TRBD1 (5 bases). Germline-derived CDR1 and CDR2 are MGHDK and SYGVNS. V lost 3 bases and J 7 bases, leaving 13 bases between the germline ends. This CDR3 is 14 amino acids long. CDR3 DNA: TGTGCCAGCAGTGAGTGGGGGGAGGGACAGCCCCAGCATTTT. This sequence encodes CASSEWGEGQPQHF.

J is TRBJ2-7 and V is TRBV2; 7 positions match TRBD1. The CDR3 sequence is 15 residues long. Looked up from germline, CDR1 is SNHLY and CDR2 is FYNNEI. Trimming at V came to 5 bases and at J to 6 bases, leaving 13 bases not matched to a gene. This CDR3 is CASSKRPTGTGEQYF. The CDR3 DNA sequence: TGTGCCAGCAGTAAACGCCCGACAGGGACGGGCGAGCAGTACTTC.

V and J are TRBV5-6 and TRBJ2-1, with 8 bases identical to TRBD2. CDR1 is SGHDT and CDR2 is YYEEEE in the germline V gene. The CDR3 loop spans 13 amino acids. Unmatched junction bases numbered 8, after V lost 5 bases and J lost 10 bases. CDR3 sequence reads: CASRAGTREEQFF. The CDR3 coding sequence is TGTGCCAGCAGAGCAGGGACTAGAGAGGAGCAGTTCTTC.

This chain joins TRBV7-9 and TRBJ2-7; TRBD1 or TRBD2 may be the D gene (5 bases each). The V end lost 5 bases, the J end lost 2 bases, and 16 bases lay between the germline ends. This CDR3 has 15 amino acids. Germline V gene sequence: CDR1 SEHNR, CDR2 FQNEAQ (reference sequence). CDR3 in amino acids: CASSPPWGIAYEQYF. CDR3 bases: TGTGCCAGCAGCCCGCCGTGGGGGATCGCCTACGAGCAGTACTTC. Full variable domain (missing parts from reference TRBV7-9 and TRBJ2-7): DTGVSQNPRHKITKRGQNVTFRCDPISEHNRLYWYRQTLGQGPEFLTYFQNEAQLEKSRLLSDRFSAERPKGSFSTLEIQRTEQGDSAMYLCASSPPWGIAYEQYFGPGTRLTVT.

V gene TRBV6-1 combines with J gene TRBJ2-3; 10 bases are a match to TRBD2. The CDR3 is 18 residues long. V was pared by 0 bases and J by 6 bases, with 12 bases of the junction left unmatched. Germline-derived CDR1 and CDR2 are MNHNS and SASEGT. This CDR3 is CASSEAGGSGRATDTQYF. CDR3 in DNA: TGTGCCAGCAGTGAAGCGGGAGGGAGCGGGAGGGCAACGGATACGCAGTATTTT.

The rearrangement links TRBV5-4 to TRBJ2-7; 10 nucleotides agree with TRBD2. The CDR3 loop spans 17 amino acids. Germline CDR1 SGHNT, CDR2 YYREEE (reference sequence). V shed 4 bases, J shed 4 bases, and the junction held 14 bases outside the gene matches. CDR3 sequence: CASSRLASGTSVYEQYF. In DNA, the CDR3 is TGTGCCAGCAGCCGACTAGCCTCCGGGACTAGCGTTTACGAGCAGTACTTC.

The chain has TRBV4-1 and TRBJ2-3; no definite D call. CDR3 length equals 16 residues. V lost 0 bases to trimming and J lost 4 bases, with 14 bases between them. Germline lookup yields CDR1 MGHRA and CDR2 YSYEKL. The CDR3, as DNA: TGCGCCAGCAGCCAAGAGGACCGATACGGAGCAGATACGCAGTATTTT. Amino acid sequence: CASSQEDRYGADTQYF.

The rearrangement links TRBV1 to TRBJ2-5; whether TRBD2, the table's D call, matches the DNA was not checked. TRBV1 is shown as a pseudogene. CDR3 length equals 20 residues. Written as DNA, the CDR3 is TGCACCAGCGTCCGCCCCGGGACAGCCGGGGACGCGGGAGGGGAAGAGACCCAGTACTTC. Translating gives CTSVRPGTAGDAGGEETQYF.

The CDR3 sequence is CASSLGGRGDQPQHF. CDR3 bases: TGTGCCAGCAGTCTTGGGGGCAGGGGGGATCAGCCCCAGCATTTT. The chain links TRBV5-8 to TRBJ1-5, with TRBD1 identical over 7 bases. The CDR3 has 15 residues. J gave up 5 bases and V 5 bases, and 10 bases lay outside the gene matches. The V gene's germline CDR1 is SGHTS and CDR2 YDEGEE.

Concerning this clone itself: A read error may account for a junction end that differs from germline. Different DNA sequences within this sample yield the same CDR3. The chain links TRBV6-1 to TRBJ1-4; D not certain. Germline V gene lookup returns CDR1 MNHNS and CDR2 SASEGT. The CDR3 runs 15 residues. The CDR3, as DNA: TGTGCCAGTAGTGCCTCTACAAGGACTAATGAAAAACTGTTTTTT. This translates into CASSASTRTNEKLFF.

The chain joins TRBV19 to TRBJ1-1, with a weak D call TRBD1 (6 bases). Trimming pared 3 bases from V and 6 bases from J, leaving 11 bases between. The germline CDR1 and CDR2 sequences are LNHDA and SQIVND (reference sequence). This CDR3 is built from 13 residues. The CDR3 sequence is CASSIRGSAEAFF. The CDR3 nucleotides read TGTGCCAGTAGTATTAGGGGGTCGGCTGAAGCTTTCTTT.

The rearrangement links TRBV10-3 to TRBJ1-5, with 7 bases that match TRBD1. V trimming: 4 bases; J trimming: 4 bases; junction bases outside the gene matches: 4. The CDR3 covers 14 residues. CDR1 and CDR2 (germline): ENHRY, SYGVKD. This chain's CDR3 is CAISGPTGNQPQHF. The CDR3 DNA sequence: TGTGCCATCAGTGGGCCGACAGGGAATCAGCCCCAGCATTTT.

The chain uses TRBV11-2 and TRBJ2-1, with TRBD1 as a possible D gene (6 bases). Germline V CDR1 and CDR2: SGHAT, FQNNGV. V was trimmed by 0 bases and J by 7 bases, leaving 13 bases between them. The CDR3 covers 15 residues. The CDR3 protein is CASSLEAPQGNEQFF. The CDR3 bases are TGTGCCAGCAGCTTAGAGGCCCCCCAGGGGAATGAGCAGTTCTTC.

The chain has TRBV18 and TRBJ2-3; D gene uncertain. Trimming removed 2 bases from V and 0 bases from J, with 6 bases in between. The germline V gene has CDR1 KGHSH and CDR2 LQKENI. This CDR3 spans 14 amino acids. The CDR3 is CASSPGQSTDTQYF. The CDR3 DNA sequence: TGTGCCAGCTCACCAGGGCAGAGCACAGATACGCAGTATTTT. Supplemented by reference TRBV18 and TRBJ2-3, the full variable domain reads NAGVMQNPRHLVRRRGQEARLRCSPMKGHSHVYWYRQLPEEGLKFMVYLQKENIIDESGMPKERFSAEFPKEGPSILRIQQVVRGDSAAYFCASSPGQSTDTQYFGPGTRLTVL.

The chain links TRBV9 to TRBJ2-1, with 14 bases matching TRBD2. This CDR3 region has 15 residues. The germline V gene has CDR1 SGDLS and CDR2 YYNGEE. The trim removed 4 bases at V and 9 bases at J, leaving 6 bases unmatched. This CDR3 is CASSRGTSGSAEQFF. CDR3 nucleotides: TGTGCCAGCAGCCGCGGGACTAGCGGGAGTGCTGAGCAGTTCTTC.

The V and J genes are TRBV19 and TRBJ2-5, with 9 positions matching TRBD2. This CDR3 contains 14 residues. From germline, CDR1 is LNHDA and CDR2 SQIVND (reference sequence). V lost 5 bases and J lost 5; bases outside the gene matches: 6. The CDR3 coding sequence is TGTGCCAGTAGTCTTAGCGGGAGTAGGGAGACCCAGTACTTC. It translates to CASSLSGSRETQYF.